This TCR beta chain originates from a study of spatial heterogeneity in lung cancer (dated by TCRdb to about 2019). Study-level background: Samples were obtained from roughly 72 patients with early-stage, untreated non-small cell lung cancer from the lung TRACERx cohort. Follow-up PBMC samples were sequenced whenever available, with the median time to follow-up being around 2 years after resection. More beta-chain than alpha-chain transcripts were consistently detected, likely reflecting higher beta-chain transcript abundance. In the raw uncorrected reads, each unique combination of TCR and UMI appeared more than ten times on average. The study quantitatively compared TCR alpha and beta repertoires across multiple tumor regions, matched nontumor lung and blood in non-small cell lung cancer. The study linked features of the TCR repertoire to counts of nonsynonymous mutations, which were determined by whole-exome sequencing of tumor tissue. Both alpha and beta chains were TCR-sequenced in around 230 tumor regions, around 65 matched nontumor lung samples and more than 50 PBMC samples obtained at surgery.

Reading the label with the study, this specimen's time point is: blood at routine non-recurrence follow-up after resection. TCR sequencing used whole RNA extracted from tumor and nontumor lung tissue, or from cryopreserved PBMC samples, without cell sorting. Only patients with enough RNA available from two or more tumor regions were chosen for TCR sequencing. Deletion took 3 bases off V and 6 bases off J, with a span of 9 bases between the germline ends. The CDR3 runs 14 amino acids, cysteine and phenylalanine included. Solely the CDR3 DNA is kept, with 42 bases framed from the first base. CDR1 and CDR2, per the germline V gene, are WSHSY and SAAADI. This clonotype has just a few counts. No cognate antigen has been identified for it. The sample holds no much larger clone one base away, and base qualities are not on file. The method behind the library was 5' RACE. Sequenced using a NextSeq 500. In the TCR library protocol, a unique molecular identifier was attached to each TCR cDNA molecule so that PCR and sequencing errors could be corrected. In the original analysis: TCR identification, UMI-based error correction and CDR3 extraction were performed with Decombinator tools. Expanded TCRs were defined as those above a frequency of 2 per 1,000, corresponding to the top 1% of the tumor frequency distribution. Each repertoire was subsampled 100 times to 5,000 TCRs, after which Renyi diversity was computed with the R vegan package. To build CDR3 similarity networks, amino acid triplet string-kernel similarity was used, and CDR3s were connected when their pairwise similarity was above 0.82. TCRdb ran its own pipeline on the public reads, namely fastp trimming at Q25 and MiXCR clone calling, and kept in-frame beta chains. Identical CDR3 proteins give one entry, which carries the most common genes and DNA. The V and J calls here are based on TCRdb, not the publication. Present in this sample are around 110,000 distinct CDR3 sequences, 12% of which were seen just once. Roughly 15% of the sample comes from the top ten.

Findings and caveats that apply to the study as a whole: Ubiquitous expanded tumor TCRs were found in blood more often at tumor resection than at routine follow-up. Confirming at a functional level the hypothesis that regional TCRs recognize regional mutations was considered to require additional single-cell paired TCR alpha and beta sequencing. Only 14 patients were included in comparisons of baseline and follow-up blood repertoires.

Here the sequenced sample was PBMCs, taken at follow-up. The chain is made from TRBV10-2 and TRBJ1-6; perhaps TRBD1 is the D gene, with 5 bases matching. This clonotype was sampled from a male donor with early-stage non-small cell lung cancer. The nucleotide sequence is TGCGCCAGCAGTGATGGGCAGGGTAATTCACCCCTCCACTTT. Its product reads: CASSDGQGNSPLHF.